The 32 T cell receptor beta chains given below trace back to one sample, sequenced in a study of Graves' ophthalmopathy and Graves' hyperthyroidism. Amplified TCR beta CDR3 regions were obtained using RNA transcripts as template. First-round RT-PCR relied on HTBI primers, and a second-round multiplex PCR came next. TCRdb reanalysed the multiplex PCR reads using MiXCR and keeps one entry per CDR3 protein. The sample yields about 220,000 distinct CDR3 sequences, roughly a fifth seen once. Sequences were obtained from peripheral blood. The source of these receptors is a woman in her forties or fifties with Graves' ophthalmopathy.

This clonotype was recorded many times. The genes are TRBV6-5 and TRBJ1-6, with D possibly TRBD1 on 6 matching bases. The V end was cut by 11 bases, the J end by 5 bases, with 16 bases between. Germline loops: CDR1 MNHEY, CDR2 SVGAGI. The CDR3 length is 14 residues. CDR3 loop: CASKRDINNSPLHF. In nucleotides, the CDR3 is TGTGCCTCTAAGAGGGACATAAATAATTCACCCCTCCACTTT.

Note on this clonotype: This sequence may be a read error, since a much larger clone differs from it by one base. The rearrangement links TRBV5-1 to TRBJ1-2; tentatively, D is TRBD1 (5 bases). CDR3 size: 12 residues. CDR1 and CDR2 (germline): SGHRS, YFSETQ. V was shortened by 1 base and J by 8 bases, with 9 bases between the two germline ends. CDR3 protein: CASSLYGTGYTF. The DNA of the CDR3 is TGCGCCAGCAGCTTGTATGGGACCGGCTACACCTTC.

The chain is built from TRBV7-4 and TRBJ1-5; D is uncertain. The CDR3 is made up of 17 amino acids. CDR1 is SGHVT, CDR2 SQSDAQ, per germline. V was cut by 3 bases and J by 2 bases, with 17 bases left in between. In DNA, the CDR3 is TGTGCCAGCAGCTTCCTGGGATCCCAGAGGGGCAATCAGCCCCAGCATTTT. It codes for CASSFLGSQRGNQPQHF.

At least ten counts were recorded for this clonotype. This chain uses TRBV5-1 with TRBJ1-6; perhaps TRBD1 as D (5 bases). Trimming left V 3 bases short and J 0 bases short, with 13 bases between. The CDR3 contains 17 residues. Germline loops: CDR1 SGHRS, CDR2 YFSETQ. CDR3 sequence reads: CASSYGDSSSYNSPLHF. The CDR3 DNA sequence: TGCGCCAGCAGCTACGGTGACAGCAGCTCCTATAATTCACCCCTCCACTTT.

The rearrangement joins TRBV20-1 to TRBJ2-7, with 7 bases fitting TRBD2. The CDR3 is 13 residues long. CDR1 is DFQATT, CDR2 SNEGSKA, per germline (reference sequence). The ends lost 3 bases at V and 6 bases at J; junction bases unmatched: 8. CDR3 in DNA: TGCAGTGCTAGGACCGGGGGGAAGGGCGAGCAGTACTTC. It codes for CSARTGGKGEQYF.

This clonotype showed up many times. This chain connects TRBV5-1 to TRBJ2-7; 9 bases agree with TRBD1. The germline V gene has CDR1 SGHRS and CDR2 YFSETQ. After removal of 3 bases from V and 6 bases from J, the junction contained 13 bases not matched to a gene. The CDR3 has 16 amino acids. The CDR3 DNA follows: TGCGCCAGCAGCTCGGGAACCGGGACAGGGAACTTCGAGCAGTACTTC. It specifies CASSSGTGTGNFEQYF.

This clonotype showed up many times. The V gene is TRBV18, the J gene TRBJ2-5; no clear D gene. CDR1 is KGHSH and CDR2 is LQKENI in the germline V gene. The CDR3 sequence is 13 residues long. Trimming took off 2 bases at V and 3 bases at J, with 7 bases between the two ends. The CDR3 DNA is TGTGCCAGCTCACCAGGCGGCAAAGAGACCCAGTACTTC. Protein sequence: CASSPGGKETQYF.

This clonotype was recorded many times. The gene calls are TRBV6-1 and TRBJ1-1; 8 bases align to TRBD1. Germline V gene sequence: CDR1 MNHNS, CDR2 SASEGT. V trimming: 10 bases; J trimming: 1 base; junction bases outside the gene matches: 5. The CDR3 extends over 13 amino acids. As DNA, the CDR3 is TGTGCCATTTCGACAGGGGCGAACACTGAAGCTTTCTTT. Amino acids: CAISTGANTEAFF.

This clonotype was recorded many times. This chain uses TRBV28 with TRBJ2-2; 8 bases match TRBD2. CDR3 length equals 18 residues. With 5 bases clipped from V and 4 bases from J, the junction kept 15 bases outside the gene matches. Germline V gene lookup returns CDR1 MDHEN and CDR2 SYDVKM. The DNA of the CDR3 is TGTGCCAGCAGTCCACCCAAGGGGCGGGAGGCCTCCACCGGGGAGCTGTTTTTT. It specifies CASSPPKGREASTGELFF.

This clonotype was counted at least ten times. The chain combines TRBV10-3 with TRBJ1-1, with D possibly TRBD1 on 5 matching bases. V lost 0 bases and J lost 6, with 8 bases in between. The CDR3 runs 13 residues. CDR1 and CDR2 from the germline V gene are ENHRY and SYGVKD. CDR3 nucleotide sequence: TGTGCCATCAGTGAGTCGACAGTTGCTGAAGCTTTCTTT. Its protein product is CAISESTVAEAFF.

Ten or more counts support this clonotype. The chain links TRBV7-9 to TRBJ1-5; D is unresolved. The germline CDR1 and CDR2 sequences are SEHNR and FQNEAQ (reference sequence). The CDR3 totals 15 residues. Trimming shortened V by 0 bases and J by 4 bases, and 10 bases separated the two germline ends. CDR3 loop: CASSLAGDLNQPQHF. In DNA form, the CDR3 reads TGTGCCAGCAGCTTAGCAGGTGACCTGAATCAGCCCCAGCATTTT.

This chain joins TRBV6-1 and TRBJ1-2; D unclear. V dropped 5 bases and J dropped 8 bases, with 12 bases sitting between them. The CDR3 spans 12 residues. CDR1 is MNHNS, CDR2 SASEGT, per germline. This CDR3 reads CASSRTRSGYTF. CDR3 bases: TGTGCCAGCAGTCGGACGAGGAGCGGCTACACCTTC.

This clonotype was found many times. The V and J genes are TRBV6-1 and TRBJ1-1; D gene uncertain. Germline CDR1 MNHNS, CDR2 SASEGT. This CDR3 spans 11 amino acids. The V and J ends lost 6 bases and 11 bases respectively, with 13 bases between them. CDR3 in amino acids: CASREEFGAFF. CDR3 DNA: TGTGCCAGCAGGGAGGAATTTGGGGCTTTCTTT.

The table lists this clonotype with many counts. CDR3 residues: CASSLKDSTLFF. CDR3 nucleotide sequence: TGTGCCAGCAGCCTTAAGGATAGTACCCTATTCTTT. V usage is TRBV11-2 and J usage is TRBJ1-1; D not certain. Germline V lookup: CDR1 SGHAT, CDR2 FQNNGV. This CDR3 has 12 amino acids. Between the trimmed V and J ends, which lost 5 bases and 14 bases, there was a span of 18 bases.

This clonotype was found many times. V and J are TRBV7-8 and TRBJ1-6; tentative D call: TRBD1 (5 bases). The length of the CDR3 is 14 residues. The V end was cut by 5 bases, the J end by 7 bases, with 12 bases between. Germline V gene sequence: CDR1 SGHVS, CDR2 FQNEAQ. CDR3 sequence: CASSRGRDNSPLHF. CDR3 coding DNA: TGTGCCAGCAGCCGGGGGAGGGACAATTCACCCCTCCACTTT.

This clonotype was counted only a few times. The J gene is TRBJ2-7, the V gene TRBV5-1; D is unclear. CDR1 is SGHRS, CDR2 YFSETQ, per germline. This CDR3 contains 15 residues. V lost 4 bases, J lost 0 bases, and 14 bases lay in between. CDR3 nucleotide sequence: TGCGCCAGCAGCCCGGCCTCAGAGGCCTCCTACGAGCAGTACTTC. Translation: CASSPASEASYEQYF.

Many counts were recorded for this clonotype. The chain recombines TRBV5-1 with TRBJ1-1; unclear D gene. Trimming cost V 1 base and J 1 base, with 5 bases left between them. From germline, CDR1 is SGHRS and CDR2 YFSETQ. This CDR3 has 13 amino acids. The CDR3: CASSLPANTEAFF. CDR3 in DNA: TGCGCCAGCAGCTTGCCGGCGAACACTGAAGCTTTCTTT.

This clonotype showed up just a few times. A much larger clone differs from this one at a single base, so this may be a read error. The CDR3 end shows no conserved phenylalanine or tryptophan, and so a read error is likely. J is TRBJ1-1 and V is TRBV6-5, with D unresolved. The germline V gene has CDR1 MNHEY and CDR2 SVGAGI. The CDR3 consists of 10 residues. V was clipped by 10 bases and J by 11 bases, with 14 bases between them. CDR3 nucleotide sequence: TGTGCCACCATGGCGGGTGTTGCTTTCATT. It codes for CATMAGVAFI.

This clonotype appeared many times. The rearrangement links TRBV5-1 to TRBJ2-3; D is perhaps TRBD2 (5 bases). The CDR3 runs to 12 residues. CDR1 SGHRS and CDR2 YFSETQ come from the germline V gene. The V and J ends lost 4 bases and 11 bases respectively, with 14 bases between them. In DNA form, the CDR3 reads TGCGCCAGCAGCCCCCCCGGGATAAGGCAGTATTTT. The encoded protein is CASSPPGIRQYF.

This clonotype was observed at least ten times. V is TRBV6-1 and J is TRBJ2-5; TRBD2 matches at 7 bases. CDR3 length equals 16 residues. The V gene's germline CDR1 is MNHNS and CDR2 SASEGT. V was pared by 6 bases and J by 5 bases, with 15 bases of the junction left unmatched. The CDR3 region is CASSPQGGMWGETQYF. CDR3 DNA sequence: TGTGCCAGCAGCCCCCAGGGAGGGATGTGGGGTGAGACCCAGTACTTC.

The chain links TRBV20-1 to TRBJ2-7; D perhaps matches TRBD2 (6 bases). Germline V gene lookup returns CDR1 DFQATT and CDR2 SNEGSKA (reference sequence). This CDR3 comprises 11 residues. Between the trimmed V and J ends, which lost 3 bases and 9 bases, there was a span of 12 bases. DNA of the CDR3: TGCAGTGCTAGTGGCGGGGAGAGGCAGTACTTC. Its protein product is CSASGGERQYF.

This clonotype was recorded many times. The chain carries TRBV27 and TRBJ2-7; D might be TRBD2 (5 bases). The CDR3 contains 14 residues. V was trimmed by 0 bases and J by 6 bases, leaving 12 bases between them. Per germline, CDR1 MNHEY and CDR2 SMNVEV (reference sequence). CDR3 protein: CASSLSRESGEQYF. The CDR3 DNA reads as TGTGCCAGCAGTTTATCTCGGGAATCAGGCGAGCAGTACTTC.

The gene calls are TRBV2 and TRBJ2-5, with TRBD2 identical over 11 bases. The trim removed 1 base at V and 2 bases at J, leaving 9 bases unmatched. Germline V gives CDR1 SNHLY, CDR2 FYNNEI. The CDR3 length is 18 residues. The CDR3 DNA reads TGTGCCAGCAGTGAAGAGGATAGCGGGAGGGCCGAGCAAGAGACCCAGTACTTC. Translating gives CASSEEDSGRAEQETQYF.

This chain connects TRBV18 to TRBJ2-3, with D hard to call. There are 13 residues in the CDR3. V was cut by 7 bases and J by 4 bases, with 12 bases left in between. Germline V gives CDR1 KGHSH, CDR2 LQKENI. The DNA for the CDR3 is TGTGCCAGCTGGGGATCATTTGCAGATACGCAGTATTTT. Protein sequence: CASWGSFADTQYF.

This clonotype came up many times. The chain carries TRBV2 and TRBJ2-2; tentative D call: TRBD2 (6 bases). V gave up 6 bases and J gave up 0 bases, with 11 bases separating them. Germline assignment: CDR1 SNHLY and CDR2 FYNNEI. This CDR3 is 15 amino acids long. CDR3 amino acids: CASSALAANTGELFF. The CDR3 nucleotides are TGTGCCAGCAGCGCACTAGCCGCGAACACCGGGGAGCTGTTTTTT. Using reference TRBV2 and TRBJ2-2 for the parts outside the CDR3, the full variable domain is EPEVTQTPSHQVTQMGQEVILRCVPISNHLYFYWYRQILGQKVEFLVSFYNNEISEKSEIFDDQFSVERPDGSNFTLKIRSTKLEDSAMYFCASSALAANTGELFFGEGSRLTVL.

This clonotype has at least ten counts. This rearrangement joins TRBV6-1 to TRBJ2-2, with D unresolved. V dropped 6 bases and J dropped 4 bases, with 15 bases sitting between them. CDR3 length equals 15 residues. Germline loops: CDR1 MNHNS, CDR2 SASEGT. The CDR3 here is CASSRWPTSTGELFF. In DNA, the CDR3 is TGTGCCAGCAGCCGGTGGCCCACGAGCACCGGGGAGCTGTTTTTT.

This chain connects TRBV30 to TRBJ2-4; 8 bases line up with TRBD2. The CDR3 contains 14 residues. The J segment lost 7 bases and the V segment lost 2 bases, leaving 7 bases of the junction unmatched. Looked up from germline, CDR1 is GTSNPN and CDR2 is SVGIG (reference sequence). CDR3 sequence: CAWSFGRGGNIQYF. CDR3 coding DNA: TGTGCCTGGAGTTTCGGGAGGGGGGGGAACATTCAGTACTTC.

The table lists this clonotype with many counts. J is TRBJ2-5 and V is TRBV29-1, with D unclear. Between the trimmed V and J ends, which lost 4 bases and 1 base, there was a span of 7 bases. This CDR3 spans 12 amino acids. Germline-derived CDR1 and CDR2 are SQVTM and ANQGSEA. CDR3 residues: CSVARGQETQYF. Written as DNA, the CDR3 is TGCAGCGTTGCTCGCGGCCAAGAGACCCAGTACTTC.

This clonotype occurred many times. V and J are TRBV12-3 or TRBV12-4 and TRBJ1-1; D not resolved. The CDR3 sequence is 14 residues long. The V end lost 6 bases, the J end lost 0 bases, and 11 bases lay between the germline ends. Here the CDR3 DNA reads TGTGCCAGCAGGTTCTTTTCGGTGAACACTGAAGCTTTCTTT. Amino acid sequence: CASRFFSVNTEAFF.

This clonotype was counted ten times or more. The rearrangement links TRBV9 to TRBJ2-5; 10 nucleotides line up with TRBD1. This CDR3 is 17 amino acids long. V was pared by 0 bases and J by 9 bases, with 14 bases of the junction left unmatched. Germline CDR1 and CDR2: SGDLS and YYNGEE. CDR3 DNA sequence: TGTGCCAGCAGCGTAGCTTCCAGACAGGGGGCATTGGTCCCCCAGTACTTC. Translation: CASSVASRQGALVPQYF.

This clonotype was counted ten times or more. The chain recombines TRBV5-1 with TRBJ1-1, with no clear D. The CDR3 runs 14 residues. Trimming took off 2 bases at V and 5 bases at J, with 13 bases between the two ends. Germline loops: CDR1 SGHRS, CDR2 YFSETQ. CDR3 loop: CASSFHNGRTEAFF. CDR3 in DNA: TGCGCCAGCAGCTTCCATAACGGGAGGACTGAAGCTTTCTTT.

This clonotype was recorded at least ten times. V gene TRBV12-3 or TRBV12-4 combines with J gene TRBJ2-7, with unresolved D. V lost 5 bases and J 4 bases, leaving 12 bases between the germline ends. The CDR3 totals 13 residues. The CDR3 loop is CASSLSWAYEQYF. Written as DNA, the CDR3 is TGTGCCAGCAGTCTATCATGGGCTTACGAGCAGTACTTC.